Each of the 15 T cell receptor beta chains below was sequenced from the same sample in a study of blood T cell repertoires in COVID-19. TCRdb's table, derived via immunoSEQ multiplex PCR, lists solely in-frame clones and lacks some. The table shows fewer than 200,000 clones, with 79% occurring only once. Sequencing used PBMCs or T cells enriched from blood (not recorded which). The receptors derive from a woman in her sixties or seventies in a cohort exposed to, infected with or recovered from COVID-19 (not recorded which).

The chain employs TRBV3-1 (or the pseudogene TRBV3-2) and TRBJ2-5; possible D gene TRBD1, 6 bases. CDR3 length equals 14 residues. The ends were cut back, 4 bases at V and 5 bases at J, with 14 bases in the middle. The V gene's germline CDR1 is LGHDT and CDR2 YNNKEL (reference sequence). CDR3 sequence reads: CASSPSTGSETQYF. DNA of the CDR3: TGTGCCAGCAGCCCGAGTACAGGGTCGGAGACCCAGTACTTC.

Concerning this clone itself: The sample holds other DNA sequences that translate to the same CDR3. This chain joins TRBV7-2 and TRBJ1-1, with 7 bases that match TRBD1. This CDR3 has 14 residues. V dropped 5 bases and J dropped 1; count of bases not matched to a gene: 4. Germline CDR1 reads SGHTA; CDR2 reads FQGNSA. The DNA of the CDR3 is TGTGCCAGCAGCCTTAGGACAGGGAACACTGAAGCTTTCTTT. Translated, it gives CASSLRTGNTEAFF.

The chain combines TRBV7-9 with TRBJ1-1; TRBD1 might be the D (5 bases). The CDR3 is made up of 14 amino acids. Germline CDR1 reads SEHNR; CDR2 reads FQNEAQ (reference sequence). Trimming left V 4 bases short and J 5 bases short, with 14 bases between. CDR3 nucleotide sequence: TGTGCCAGCAGCTCCGGGACTACTGGGACTGAAGCTTTCTTT. Translated, it gives CASSSGTTGTEAFF.

The chain combines TRBV27 with TRBJ2-2; 8 bases agree with TRBD1. The J segment lost 3 bases and the V segment lost 6 bases, leaving 6 bases of the junction unmatched. This CDR3 has 15 residues. Germline CDR1 MNHEY, CDR2 SMNVEV (reference sequence). CDR3: CASRAQGVYTGELFF. Written as DNA, the CDR3 is TGTGCCAGCAGAGCACAGGGGGTATACACCGGGGAGCTGTTTTTT.

V and J are TRBV3-1 (or the pseudogene TRBV3-2) and TRBJ1-6, with D maybe TRBD1 (6 bases). V lost 0 bases, J lost 5 bases, and 23 bases lay in between. CDR3 length equals 20 residues. Germline V gives CDR1 LGHDT, CDR2 YNNKEL (reference sequence). In nucleotides, the CDR3 is TGTGCCAGCAGCCAAGATTTGCCTTCGACAGGCCGTGCTGATAATTCACCCCTCCACTTT. Its protein product is CASSQDLPSTGRADNSPLHF.

The chain links TRBV6-5 to TRBJ2-1, with a possible D match to TRBD2 (5 bases). Trimming left V 8 bases short and J 0 bases short, with 11 bases between. Germline V gives CDR1 MNHEY, CDR2 SVGAGI. The CDR3 has 14 residues. CDR3 in DNA: TGTGCCAGCGAGCGGCGTAGCTCCTACAATGAGCAGTTCTTC. This encodes CASERRSSYNEQFF.

The chain links TRBV28 to TRBJ2-7; D possibly corresponds to TRBD1 (5 bases). Germline CDR1 and CDR2: MDHEN and SYDVKM. Trimming took off 6 bases at V and 3 bases at J, with 18 bases between the two ends. CDR3 length: 15 residues. The CDR3 here is CASSRPLQAYYEQYF. The CDR3 DNA reads TGTGCCAGCAGCCGTCCCCTACAGGCATACTACGAGCAGTACTTC. Combining the CDR3 with reference TRBV28 and TRBJ2-7 gives the whole variable domain DVKVTQSSRYLVKRTGEKVFLECVQDMDHENMFWYRQDPGLGLRLIYFSYDVKMKEKGDIPEGYSVSREKKERFSLILESASTNQTSMYLCASSRPLQAYYEQYFGPGTRLTVT.

The chain is built from TRBV5-6 and TRBJ2-2; D may be TRBD2 (6 bases). Trimming stripped 3 bases from V and 4 bases from J, with 13 bases between. The germline CDR1 and CDR2 sequences are SGHDT and YYEEEE. CDR3 length: 15 amino acids. The CDR3 protein is CASSWVGGSTGELFF. The CDR3 DNA reads as TGTGCCAGCAGCTGGGTGGGGGGATCCACCGGGGAGCTGTTTTTT.

The chain is built from TRBV5-4 and TRBJ1-3, with 11 bases that match TRBD1. V shed 4 bases, J shed 2 bases, and the junction held 2 bases outside the gene matches. The germline gives CDR1 SGHNT, CDR2 YYREEE (reference sequence). The CDR3 loop spans 15 amino acids. The CDR3 protein is CASSRDRGTGNTIYF. CDR3 nucleotides: TGTGCCAGCAGCCGGGACAGGGGGACTGGAAACACCATATATTTT.

The genes are TRBV12-3 or TRBV12-4 and TRBJ1-1; maybe TRBD1 (6 bases). With 5 bases removed from V and 0 bases from J, the gap between germline ends came to 7 bases. There are 13 residues in the CDR3. The CDR3 spells CASSQGMNTEAFF. The CDR3 DNA is TGTGCCAGCAGTCAGGGGATGAACACTGAAGCTTTCTTT.

The chain couples TRBV7-9 to TRBJ1-1, with D possibly being TRBD1 (6 bases). The CDR3 totals 13 residues. Germline V gene data show CDR1 as SEHNR and CDR2 as FQNEAQ (reference sequence). V lost 5 bases and J lost 6, with 13 bases in between. In DNA, the CDR3 is TGTGCCAGCAGCACCCAAGGGGGTTCTGAAGCTTTCTTT. This codes for CASSTQGGSEAFF.

As DNA, the CDR3 is TGTGCCAGCAGCCTAGCGACGGGAGGGTCGAACGAGCAGTACTTC. It encodes CASSLATGGSNEQYF. The V gene is TRBV5-4, the J gene TRBJ2-7; 8 nucleotides match TRBD2. The CDR3 sequence is 15 residues long. Germline CDR1 reads SGHNT; CDR2 reads YYREEE (reference sequence). V lost 4 bases to trimming and J lost 5 bases; unmatched junction nucleotides: 11.

V and J are TRBV7-9 and TRBJ2-1; 10 nucleotides agree with TRBD2. The CDR3 contains 15 residues. V was clipped by 5 bases and J by 2 bases; unmatched bases: 3. Germline CDR1 is SEHNR and CDR2 is FQNEAQ (reference sequence). The CDR3 here is CASSRGTSAYNEQFF. The CDR3 DNA follows: TGTGCCAGCAGCCGCGGGACTAGCGCCTACAATGAGCAGTTCTTC.

This rearrangement joins TRBV4-2 to TRBJ2-7; 9 bases match TRBD1. This CDR3 is 15 amino acids long. The V gene end was trimmed by 3 bases and the J gene end by 4 bases; junction bases not matched to a gene: 7. The germline gives CDR1 LGHNA, CDR2 YNFKEQ. The DNA of the CDR3 is TGTGCCAGCAGCCACCAGGACAGGGGACCATACGAGCAGTACTTC. This codes for CASSHQDRGPYEQYF.

This chain uses TRBV28 with TRBJ2-7; 7 positions agree with TRBD1. The germline V gene has CDR1 MDHEN and CDR2 SYDVKM. Trimming cost V 6 bases and J 4 bases; bases outside gene matches: 6. This CDR3 is built from 13 residues. The CDR3 DNA is TGTGCCAGCAGACCGGGACAGATTTACGAGCAGTACTTC. It is translated as CASRPGQIYEQYF.